The present T cell receptor beta chain was sequenced within a study of response to subunit inactivated influenza vaccine. Study results and caveats: Authors suggested each seasonal influenza vaccination recruits few new T cells.

TCRdb redid the calling of the RT-PCR reads with MiXCR, one entry per CDR3 protein. The repertoire holds 500,000 to 600,000 distinct CDR3 sequences, with around 8% as singletons. There are a few counts of this clonotype. Its antigen remains unknown. The CDR3 is 13 residues long. V was pared by 6 bases and J by 8 bases, with 17 bases between. Germline-derived CDR1 and CDR2 are SQVTM and ANQGSEA. Sequenced here: PBMCs from blood, sampled around 25 months after vaccination. The V and J genes are TRBV29-1 and TRBJ2-1; no clear D gene. This TCR came from a man between 50 and 69 years old who received an inactivated influenza vaccine. CDR3 sequence: CSVSVRTVDEQFF. The DNA for the CDR3 is TGCAGCGTCTCTGTCCGGACGGTGGATGAGCAGTTCTTC.